The clone carrying this T cell receptor (beta chain) was counted only a few times. Its cognate antigen is unknown. TCRdb reprocessed the 5' RACE reads with MiXCR, giving one entry per CDR3 protein. The sample consists of roughly 370,000 distinct CDR3 sequences, 20% to 25% of them appearing once. The germline CDR1 and CDR2 sequences are SGHVS and FNYEAQ. CDR3 size: 16 residues. V was cut by 5 bases and J by 1 base, with 16 bases left in between. This sample is drawn from a study of CD8 T cells in ankylosing spondylitis. The study, taken as a whole, reports: What seemed typical of ankylosing spondylitis blood was a TCR beta motif built from about eight highly homologous variants. Clones linked to disease were reported to show significant enrichment in matched ankylosing spondylitis synovial fluid.

Sample: blood, either unsorted or a sorted T cell fraction (not recorded which). The rearrangement joins TRBV7-6 to TRBJ2-3; D could derive from TRBD1 or TRBD2 (5 bases each). The TCR originated in a male donor with ankylosing spondylitis. CDR3 region: CASSAGHGGGTDTQYF. CDR3 nucleotide sequence: TGTGCCAGCAGCGCGGGTCATGGGGGAGGCACAGATACGCAGTATTTT.